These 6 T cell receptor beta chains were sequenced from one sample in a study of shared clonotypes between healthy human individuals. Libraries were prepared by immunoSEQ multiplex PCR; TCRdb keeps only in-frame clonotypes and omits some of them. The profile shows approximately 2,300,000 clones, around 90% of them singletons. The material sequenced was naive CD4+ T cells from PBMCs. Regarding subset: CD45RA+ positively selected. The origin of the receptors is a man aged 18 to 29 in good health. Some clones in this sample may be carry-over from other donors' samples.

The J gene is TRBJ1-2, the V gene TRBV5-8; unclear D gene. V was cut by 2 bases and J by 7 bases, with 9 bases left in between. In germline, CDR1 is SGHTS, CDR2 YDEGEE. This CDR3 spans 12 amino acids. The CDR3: CASSFESSGYTF. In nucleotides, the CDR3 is TGTGCCAGCAGCTTTGAGAGCTCTGGCTACACCTTC.

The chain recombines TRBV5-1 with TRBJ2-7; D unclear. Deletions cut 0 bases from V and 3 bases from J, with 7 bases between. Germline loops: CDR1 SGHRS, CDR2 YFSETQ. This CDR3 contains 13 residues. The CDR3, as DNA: TGCGCCAGCAGCTTGGTATCCCACTACGAGCAGTACTTC. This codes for CASSLVSHYEQYF. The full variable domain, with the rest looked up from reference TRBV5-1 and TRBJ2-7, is KAGVTQTPRYLIKTRGQQVTLSCSPISGHRSVSWYQQTPGQGLQFLFEYFSETQRNKGNFPGRFSGRQFSNSRSEMNVSTLELGDSALYLCASSLVSHYEQYFGPGTRLTVT.

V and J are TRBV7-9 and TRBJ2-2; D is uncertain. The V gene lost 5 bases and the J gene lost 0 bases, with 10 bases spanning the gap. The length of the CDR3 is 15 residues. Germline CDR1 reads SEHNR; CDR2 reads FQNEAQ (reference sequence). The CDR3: CASSPLGANTGELFF. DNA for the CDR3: TGTGCCAGCAGCCCGCTTGGGGCGAACACCGGGGAGCTGTTTTTT.

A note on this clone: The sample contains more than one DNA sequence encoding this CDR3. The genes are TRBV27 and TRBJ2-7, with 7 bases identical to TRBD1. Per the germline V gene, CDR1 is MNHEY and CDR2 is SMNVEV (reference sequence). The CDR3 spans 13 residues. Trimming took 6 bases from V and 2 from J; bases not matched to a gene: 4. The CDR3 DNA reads TGTGCCAGCAGCAGACAGGGCCCCTACGAGCAGTACTTC. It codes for CASSRQGPYEQYF.

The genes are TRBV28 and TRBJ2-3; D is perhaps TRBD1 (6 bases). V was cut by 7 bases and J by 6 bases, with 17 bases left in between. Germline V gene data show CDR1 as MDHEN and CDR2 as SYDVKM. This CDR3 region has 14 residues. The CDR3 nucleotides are TGTGCCAGCAACAGGGTGGGGTTGTTTGATACGCAGTATTTT. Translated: CASNRVGLFDTQYF.

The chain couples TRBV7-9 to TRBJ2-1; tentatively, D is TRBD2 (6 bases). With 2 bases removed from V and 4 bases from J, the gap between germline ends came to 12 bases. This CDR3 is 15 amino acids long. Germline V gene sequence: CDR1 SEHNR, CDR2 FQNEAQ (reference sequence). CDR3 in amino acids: CASSLRASVYNEQFF. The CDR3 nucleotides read TGTGCCAGCAGCTTACGGGCTAGCGTGTACAATGAGCAGTTCTTC.